One and the same sample provided the 16 T cell receptor beta chains below, sequenced in a study of T cell clonality in common variable immunodeficiency. Here immunoSEQ multiplex PCR was the method, and the copy in TCRdb shows in-frame clones only, minus some. The sample yields around 57,000 clones, without any singletons. The sequencing input was peripheral blood mononuclear cells. Receptors originate from a person between 18 and 70 years old in good health.

As concerns this clone: Read coverage stops 3 residues before the CDR3 terminus; the germline J gene supplies the remainder. This rearrangement joins TRBV2 to TRBJ1-4; 7 bases agree with TRBD1. Unmatched junction bases numbered 8, after V lost 8 bases and J lost 5 bases. This CDR3 is built from 14 residues. The germline gives CDR1 SNHLY, CDR2 FYNNEI. The CDR3 loop reads CASDLGGSNEKLFF. CDR3 DNA (partial): TGTGCCAGCGATCTAGGGGGCTCGAATGAAAAA.

This clone was seen ten or more times. The read ends 3 residues before the CDR3 terminus; that terminus is restored from the germline J gene. This chain uses TRBV5-6 with TRBJ1-6; tentatively, D is TRBD1 (6 bases). V lost 0 bases, J lost 9 bases, and 10 bases lay in between. Germline assignment: CDR1 SGHDT and CDR2 YYEEEE. The CDR3 is 14 residues long. The sequenced CDR3 bases are TGTGCCAGCAGCTTGGGAGGGGGAGGTTCACCC. Translated: CASSLGGGGSP. The CDR3 in full is CASSLGGGGSPLHF. The whole variable domain, filled in from reference TRBV5-6 and TRBJ1-6, reads DAGVTQSPTHLIKTRGQQVTLRCSPKSGHDTVSWYQQALGQGPQFIFQYYEEEERQRGNFPDRFSGHQFPNYSSELNVNALLLGDSALYLCASSLGGGGSPLHFGNGTRLTVT.

This clone was seen at least ten times. The junction does not match germline at one end; this may be a read error. Coverage ceases 3 residues before the CDR3 finishes, and the germline J gene fills in the end. V and J are TRBV4-2 and TRBJ1-4; 8 positions agree with TRBD1. The CDR3 has 17 amino acids. Germline CDR1 is LGHNA and CDR2 is YNFKEQ. Partial CDR3 DNA: TGCGCCAGCACCCGGGACAGGATTAGAGCAACTAATGAAAAA. Its protein is CASTRDRIRATNEK. From start to end, the CDR3 is CASTRDRIRATNEKLFF.

This clone was observed a handful of times. The read terminates 3 residues ahead of where the CDR3 ends, so the germline J gene completes it. The V call is TRBV30, the J call TRBJ1-2, with D tentatively TRBD1 (5 bases). This CDR3 region has 13 residues. Germline-derived CDR1 and CDR2 are GTSNPN and SVGIG (reference sequence). V was trimmed by 1 base and J by 2 bases, leaving 8 bases between them. CDR3 protein: CAWSGQLNYGYTF. CDR3 bases read: TGTGCCTGGAGTGGACAGCTGAACTATGGC.

This clone has a count of ten or more. The missing CDR3 end, 3 residues past where the read stops, is filled in from the germline J gene. The chain joins TRBV6-2 or TRBV6-3 to TRBJ2-1; 7 bases agree with TRBD2. The CDR3 runs 16 residues. J lost 5 bases, V lost 8 bases, and 15 bases had no gene match. Germline V lookup: CDR1 MNHEY, CDR2 SVGEGT. The CDR3 DNA, read in part, is TGTGCCAGCCGAGTTTCTAGCGGCAGATCAAACAATGAG. This sequence encodes CASRVSSGRSNNE. The whole CDR3 sequence is CASRVSSGRSNNEQFF.

This clone was seen repeatedly, ten times or more. The DNA ends 3 residues before the CDR3 does, and the rest of the CDR3 is filled in from the germline J gene. The rearrangement links TRBV20-1 to TRBJ2-7, with D maybe TRBD1 (6 bases). This CDR3 has 13 residues. The V and J ends lost 3 bases and 1 base respectively, with 10 bases between them. In germline, CDR1 is DFQATT, CDR2 SNEGSKA (reference sequence). CDR3 bases read: TGCAGTGCTAGCAGTGACAGGTCCTACGAG. Encoded protein: CSASSDRSYE. The complete CDR3 reads CSASSDRSYEQYF.

A remark on this clone: The sequenced fragment ends 3 residues before the CDR3 boundary, so the rest is inferred from the germline J gene. V and J are TRBV10-2 and TRBJ2-4; 7 nucleotides align to TRBD1. V dropped 4 bases and J dropped 0; count of bases not matched to a gene: 6. Germline assignment: CDR1 WSHSY and CDR2 SAAADI. The CDR3 runs to 16 residues. Incomplete CDR3 DNA: TGCGCCAGCAGTGCCGGGACAGTCCTAGCCAAAAACATT. This translates into CASSAGTVLAKNI. The CDR3, in full, reads CASSAGTVLAKNIQYF.

This clone was recorded a few times. The CDR3 bases that were read are TGTGCCAGCAGCCCCCGAGGGGGCGGCAATCAGCCG. This codes for CASSPRGGGNQP. The entire CDR3 sequence reads CASSPRGGGNQPQYF. This rearrangement joins TRBV6-2 or TRBV6-3 to TRBJ2-3; TRBD1 agrees at 7 bases. The CDR3 end is not reached by the read, which stops 3 residues before it; the germline J gene fills it in. CDR1 MNHEY and CDR2 SVGEGT come from the germline V gene. This CDR3 is 15 amino acids long.

This clone has a count of ten or more. The read halts 3 residues ahead of the CDR3 end, with the missing end drawn from the germline J gene. This chain links TRBV5-4 with TRBJ1-1, with a possible D match to TRBD1 (5 bases). The germline CDR1 and CDR2 sequences are SGHNT and YYREEE (reference sequence). V was trimmed by 1 base and J by 5 bases, leaving 12 bases between them. The CDR3 runs to 14 residues. The sequenced CDR3 bases are TGTGCCAGCAGCTTGTCCGGGGGACGGACTGAA. Translated, it gives CASSLSGGRTE. The entire CDR3 is CASSLSGGRTEAFF.

Many counts were recorded for this clone. The read stops 3 residues short of the end of the CDR3; the missing end is completed from the germline J gene. The rearrangement links TRBV30 to TRBJ2-4; TRBD1 aligns across 9 bases. Germline assignment: CDR1 GTSNPN and CDR2 SVGIG (reference sequence). Trimming took 3 bases from V and 9 from J; bases not matched to a gene: 9. The CDR3 sequence is 14 residues long. The covered CDR3 bases are TGTGCCTGGAGAATTCCGGGACAGGGTTCCATT. Translated, it gives CAWRIPGQGSI. The whole CDR3 reads CAWRIPGQGSIQYF.

The sample holds many counts of this clone. The read terminates 3 residues ahead of where the CDR3 ends, so the germline J gene completes it. The chain employs TRBV5-5 and TRBJ2-7; D may be TRBD2 (6 bases). V lost 4 bases to trimming and J lost 6 bases, with 17 bases between them. The length of the CDR3 is 14 residues. CDR1 SGHKS and CDR2 YYEKEE come from the germline V gene (reference sequence). CDR3 DNA (partial): TGTGCCAGCAGCCTAACCGGGACTTTCCTCGAG. Translating gives CASSLTGTFLE. In full, the CDR3 is CASSLTGTFLEQYF.

The sample holds many counts of this clone. The read finishes 3 residues shy of the CDR3 end, and the germline J gene is used to complete it. This sequence joins TRBV12-3 or TRBV12-4 and TRBJ2-2; 9 nucleotides agree with TRBD2. This CDR3 is 15 amino acids long. The trim removed 6 bases at V and 7 bases at J, leaving 9 bases unmatched. Partial CDR3 DNA: TGTGCCAGCAGCCATAGCGGGAGTACGGTCGGGGAG. Its protein is CASSHSGSTVGE. The whole CDR3 sequence is CASSHSGSTVGELFF.

This clone was seen many times. The read gets to within 3 residues of the CDR3 end, and the germline J gene fills in the rest. The chain employs TRBV29-1 and TRBJ1-2; 7 positions match TRBD1. This CDR3 has 13 amino acids. V trimming: 5 bases; J trimming: 3 bases; junction bases outside the gene matches: 6. CDR1 is SQVTM, CDR2 ANQGSEA, per germline. CDR3 DNA, as far as it was read: TGCAGCGTTAAGGGGGCTTTGGACTATGGC. Protein: CSVKGALDYG. The entire CDR3 sequence reads CSVKGALDYGYTF.

This clone was counted at least ten times. The missing CDR3 end, 3 residues past where the read stops, is filled in from the germline J gene. The chain employs TRBV4-1 and TRBJ2-3; 9 bases map to TRBD2. V lost 2 bases, J lost 2 bases, and 2 bases stayed unmatched. CDR3 length: 15 residues. CDR1 and CDR2 from the germline V gene are MGHRA and YSYEKL. The CDR3 here is CASSQRLAVTDTQYF. The CDR3 DNA, read in part, is TGCGCCAGCAGCCAACGACTAGCGGTCACAGATACG.

This clone was counted between two and nine times. The CDR3 is cut off 3 residues early in the read; its end comes from the germline J gene. This sequence joins TRBV11-1 and TRBJ1-1, with TRBD1 as a possible D gene (6 bases). CDR1 is SGHAT, CDR2 FQDESV, per germline (reference sequence). Trimming shortened V by 4 bases and J by 7 bases, and 16 bases separated the two germline ends. The CDR3 loop spans 14 amino acids. CDR3 amino acids: CASSSLTGGFEAFF. The CDR3 DNA, read in part, is TGTGCCAGCAGCTCCCTAACGGGGGGCTTTGAA.

This clone was picked up a small number of times. The missing CDR3 end, 3 residues past where the read stops, is filled in from the germline J gene. The chain joins TRBV5-1 to TRBJ2-7; 8 bases line up with TRBD2. The CDR3 sequence is 12 residues long. Germline V CDR1 and CDR2: SGHRS, YFSETQ. Trimming cost V 5 bases and J 5 bases; bases outside gene matches: 3. CDR3 bases read: TGCGCCAGCAGACAGACTAGCGACGAG. Protein sequence: CASRQTSDE. From start to end, the CDR3 is CASRQTSDEQYF.